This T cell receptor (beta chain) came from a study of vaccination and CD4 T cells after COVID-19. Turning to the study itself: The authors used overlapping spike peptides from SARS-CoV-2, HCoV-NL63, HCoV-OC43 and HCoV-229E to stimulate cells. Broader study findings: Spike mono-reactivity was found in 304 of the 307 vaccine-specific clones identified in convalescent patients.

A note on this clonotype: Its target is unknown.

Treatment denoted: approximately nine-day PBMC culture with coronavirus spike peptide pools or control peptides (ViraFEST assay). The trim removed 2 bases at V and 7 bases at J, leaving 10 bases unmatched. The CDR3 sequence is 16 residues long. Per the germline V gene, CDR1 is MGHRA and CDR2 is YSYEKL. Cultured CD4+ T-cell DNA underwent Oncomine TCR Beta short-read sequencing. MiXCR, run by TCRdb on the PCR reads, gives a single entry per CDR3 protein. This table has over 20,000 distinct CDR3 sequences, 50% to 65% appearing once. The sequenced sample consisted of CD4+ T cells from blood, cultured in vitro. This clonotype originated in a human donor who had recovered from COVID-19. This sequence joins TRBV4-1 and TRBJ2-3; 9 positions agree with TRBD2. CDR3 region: CASSQRGAGGLNTQYF. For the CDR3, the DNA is TGCGCCAGCAGCCAAAGGGGAGCGGGAGGTTTAAATACGCAGTATTTT.